These 9 T cell receptor beta chains were sequenced from one sample in a study of T cells in Graves' hyperthyroidism and ophthalmopathy. Regions amplified from RNA transcripts were the TCR beta CDR3 regions. The study used the HTBI primer set for a first-round RT-PCR of the TCR CDR3. TCRdb re-called the multiplex PCR reads with MiXCR, one entry per CDR3 protein. The sample carries about 330,000 distinct CDR3 sequences, roughly 13% recorded once. Sequences were obtained from blood. The receptors here all came from a woman between 35 and 50 years old with Graves' ophthalmopathy.

This clonotype was recorded at least ten times. The rearrangement links TRBV6-1 to TRBJ1-2; the D is unclear. Germline values: CDR1 MNHNS, CDR2 SASEGT. Trimming cost V 6 bases and J 8 bases, with 10 bases left between them. The CDR3 is made up of 11 amino acids. The CDR3 here is CASRYQLGYTF. The CDR3 nucleotides read TGTGCCAGCAGGTATCAGCTGGGCTACACCTTC.

This clonotype was seen more than once but under ten times. This sequence joins TRBV5-1 and TRBJ1-2; D not resolved. Germline CDR1 and CDR2: SGHRS and YFSETQ. Between the trimmed V and J ends, which lost 4 bases and 4 bases, there was a span of 17 bases. This CDR3 has 15 amino acids. The CDR3 loop is CASSPRADRGYGYTF. The CDR3 DNA is TGCGCCAGCAGCCCAAGGGCTGATCGTGGCTATGGCTACACCTTC.

This chain uses TRBV6-1 with TRBJ1-1; 7 bases agree with TRBD1. Germline assignment: CDR1 MNHNS and CDR2 SASEGT. This CDR3 region has 15 residues. V shed 6 bases and J 2 bases; nucleotides not matched to a gene: 9. DNA of the CDR3: TGTGCCAGCAGCACCCTAGGGACAGTAAACACTGAAGCTTTCTTT. This gives the protein CASSTLGTVNTEAFF.

The V gene is TRBV3-1, the J gene TRBJ1-3; no firm D call. The length of the CDR3 is 14 residues. Germline CDR1 is LGHDT and CDR2 is YNNKEL (reference sequence). The V end was cut by 0 bases, the J end by 8 bases, with 11 bases between. CDR3 in DNA: TGTGCCAGCAGCCAAGAGGGGAGCGTGCACACCATATATTTT. Its translation: CASSQEGSVHTIYF.

This clonotype was seen a handful of times. CDR3 sequence: CASSLTAGSYNEQFF. In nucleotides, the CDR3 is TGTGCCAGCAGCTTAACGGCGGGAAGCTACAATGAGCAGTTCTTC. The rearrangement uses TRBV7-8 and TRBJ2-1; the D gene is possibly TRBD2 (6 bases). Deletions cut 2 bases from V and 3 bases from J, with 11 bases between. The CDR3 sequence is 15 residues long. Germline CDR1 SGHVS, CDR2 FQNEAQ.

This clonotype was seen a handful of times. The V call is TRBV11-1, the J call TRBJ2-6; D remains unclear. Trimming cost V 2 bases and J 2 bases, with 16 bases left between them. Germline V gene data show CDR1 as SGHAT and CDR2 as FQDESV (reference sequence). The CDR3 totals 18 residues. The DNA of the CDR3 is TGTGCCAGCAGCTTACTCGGGCAGTCCCTCCCTGGGGCCAACGTCCTGACTTTC. It encodes CASSLLGQSLPGANVLTF.

V is TRBV20-1 and J is TRBJ1-6; 9 nucleotides line up with TRBD1. From germline, CDR1 is DFQATT and CDR2 SNEGSKA (reference sequence). Trimming removed 3 bases from V and 10 bases from J; junction bases left unmatched: 7. The CDR3 runs 14 residues. CDR3 in DNA: TGCAGTGCTAGTCCCCACAGGGGGCTGTCACCCCTCCACTTT. Translating it yields CSASPHRGLSPLHF.

This rearrangement joins TRBV6-9 to TRBJ1-5, with D unresolved. The CDR3 spans 14 residues. V lost 4 bases to trimming and J lost 6 bases, with 13 bases between them. Germline CDR1 is MNHGY and CDR2 is SVAAGI. CDR3 DNA sequence: TGTGCCAGCAGTTTACGAACAAGGGTTCAGCCCCAGCATTTT. Its protein is CASSLRTRVQPQHF.

The J gene is TRBJ2-1, the V gene TRBV20-1; 7 nucleotides line up with TRBD2. The CDR3 has 15 amino acids. V shed 3 bases and J 4 bases; nucleotides not matched to a gene: 9. Germline CDR1 reads DFQATT; CDR2 reads SNEGSKA (reference sequence). CDR3 sequence (DNA): TGCAGTGCTAGCGGCCTCCGGGGGGATTACAATGAGCAGTTCTTC. The encoded protein is CSASGLRGDYNEQFF.